This is a list of T cell receptor beta chains from one sample in a study of T cells after yellow fever vaccination. One entry per CDR3 protein, called by TCRdb with MiXCR from the 5' RACE reads. The sample has some 120,000 distinct CDR3 sequences; roughly 15% are singletons. Sample: CD8+ T cells sorted from PBMCs, taken 5 days after the yellow fever booster vaccination. The receptors here all came from a man between 18 and 29 years old who received the YFV17D yellow fever vaccine. Both conserved end residues are part of each CDR3. The order of the fields is J gene, CDR3 length, V gene, D gene, clone size, CDR3 protein, CDR3 DNA. D genes are given only for firm matches. Part of the rows lack a size; the others show once, few, many or a class for expanded clones.

>TRBJ2-2|14|TRBV19|-|few
CASSIGKRTGELFF
TGTGCCAGTAGTATCGGCAAAAGAACCGGGGAGCTGTTTTTT
>TRBJ1-4|14|TRBV4-1|-|-
CASSQPYFNEKLFF
TGCGCCAGCAGCCAACCTTACTTTAATGAAAAACTGTTTTTT
>TRBJ1-5|18|TRBV4-1|TRBD1|-
CASSQGIIRGISNQPQHF
TGCGCCAGCAGCCAAGGAATCATCAGGGGGATTAGCAATCAGCCCCAGCATTTT
>TRBJ1-1|16|TRBV4-2|-|few
CASSQLSIGADLEAFF
TGTGCCAGCAGCCAACTAAGCATAGGGGCGGACCTTGAAGCTTTCTTT
>TRBJ2-3|14|TRBV20-1|-|many
CSADSYRGTDTQYF
TGCAGTGCCGATTCATATCGGGGCACAGATACGCAGTATTTT
>TRBJ1-5|17|TRBV23-1|-|few
CASSSKSVGYSNQPQHF
TGCGCCAGCAGTTCCAAATCAGTCGGATATAGCAATCAGCCCCAGCATTTT
>TRBJ1-4|11|TRBV6-2/TRBV6-3|-|-
CASSYGTEMFF
TGTGCCAGCAGTTACGGGACGGAGATGTTTTTT
>TRBJ1-2|13|TRBV11-3|-|-
CASSSVGGLGYTF
TGTGCCAGCAGCTCGGTCGGAGGACTTGGCTACACCTTC
>TRBJ2-2|14|TRBV7-7|-|-
CASSLEGDTGELFF
TGTGCTAGCAGCTTAGAGGGCGACACCGGGGAGCTGTTTTTT
>TRBJ2-5|13|TRBV12-3/TRBV12-4|-|few
CASSSGQQETQYF
TGTGCCAGCAGTTCCGGACAGCAAGAGACCCAGTACTTC
>TRBJ2-3|14|TRBV6-5|TRBD2|-
CASSPGLAGGTQYF
TGTGCCAGCAGTCCGGGACTAGCGGGGGGCACGCAGTATTTT
>TRBJ1-3|16|TRBV24-1|-|few
CATSDGLAAPGNTIYF
TGTGCCACCAGTGACGGGCTGGCGGCTCCTGGAAACACCATATATTTT
>TRBJ2-7|14|TRBV29-1|TRBD1|many
CSVDLGTGGYEQYF
TGCAGCGTTGATTTAGGGACAGGGGGCTACGAGCAGTACTTC
>TRBJ2-4|13|TRBV5-5|-|-
CASGGQNGNIQYF
TGTGCCAGCGGAGGACAGAATGGAAACATTCAGTACTTC
>TRBJ2-1|17|TRBV4-1|-|-
CASSKRTGDIRGNEQFF
TGCGCCAGCAGCAAGAGGACTGGCGATATCCGAGGGAATGAGCAGTTCTTC
>TRBJ2-5|14|TRBV12-3/TRBV12-4|-|many
CASRQDRYQETQYF
TGTGCCAGCAGGCAAGACAGGTACCAAGAGACCCAGTACTTC
>TRBJ2-5|14|TRBV6-6|-|few
CASMLGGFQETQYF
TGTGCCAGCATGTTAGGCGGGTTCCAAGAGACCCAGTACTTC
>TRBJ2-3|16|TRBV2|-|few
CASSEWERPSTDTQYF
TGTGCCAGCAGCGAGTGGGAGAGGCCAAGCACAGATACGCAGTATTTT
>TRBJ2-3|16|TRBV5-4|TRBD2|many
CASSFPSGGDTDTQYF
TGTGCCAGCAGCTTCCCTAGCGGGGGGGACACAGATACGCAGTATTTT
>TRBJ2-2|15|TRBV12-3/TRBV12-4|-|-
CASSFVGATGGELFF
TGTGCCAGCAGTTTTGTCGGGGCCACTGGCGGGGAGCTGTTTTTT
>TRBJ2-1|13|TRBV12-3/TRBV12-4|-|-
CASSFDSYNEQFF
TGTGCCAGCAGTTTTGACTCCTACAATGAGCAGTTCTTC
>TRBJ1-2|13|TRBV12-3/TRBV12-4|-|-
CASSFGPYYGYTF
TGTGCCAGCAGTTTTGGGCCATACTATGGCTACACCTTC
>TRBJ2-7|15|TRBV4-2|-|few
CASSQDLGSNYEQYF
TGTGCCAGCAGCCAAGATCTGGGTTCGAACTACGAGCAGTACTTC
>TRBJ1-2|16|TRBV3-1|-|-
CASSPDRGTSNYGYTF
TGTGCCAGCAGCCCGGACCGGGGGACATCTAACTATGGCTACACCTTC
>TRBJ2-1|17|TRBV11-1|-|-
CASSWPDRQNPYNEQFF
TGTGCCAGCAGCTGGCCAGACCGCCAGAACCCTTACAATGAGCAGTTCTTC
>TRBJ2-1|14|TRBV11-2|-|-
CASSLALAVCEQFF
TGTGCCAGCAGCTTAGCCCTAGCAGTGTGTGAGCAGTTCTTC
>TRBJ1-1|13|TRBV30|-|few
CAWSLWDISEAFF
TGTGCCTGGAGTCTTTGGGACATCTCTGAAGCTTTCTTT
>TRBJ2-5|14|TRBV15|-|-
CATSRGEDQETQYF
TGTGCCACCAGCAGAGGAGAAGATCAAGAGACCCAGTACTTC
>TRBJ2-1|15|TRBV6-2/TRBV6-3|-|-
CASSYYRDSYNEQFF
TGTGCCAGCAGCTACTACAGGGACTCCTACAATGAGCAGTTCTTC
>TRBJ2-6|23|TRBV4-3|TRBD2|-
CASSQEGVAVGKAGSSGANVLTF
TGCGCCAGCAGCCAAGAAGGGGTGGCTGTGGGGAAAGCGGGGAGCTCTGGGGCCAACGTCCTGACTTTC
>TRBJ2-1|14|TRBV7-9|-|few
CASSLGPVPNEQFF
TGTGCCAGCAGCTTAGGCCCAGTCCCCAATGAGCAGTTCTTC
>TRBJ2-1|15|TRBV13|-|few
CASSLGTGSYNEQFF
TGTGCCAGCAGCTTAGGGACAGGCTCCTACAATGAGCAGTTCTTC
>TRBJ1-5|11|TRBV6-2/TRBV6-3|-|-
CASDQGGPQHF
TGTGCCAGTGATCAAGGTGGGCCCCAGCATTTT
>TRBJ2-7|14|TRBV5-6|-|-
CASSLARRVHEQYF
TGTGCCAGCAGCTTGGCCCGCAGGGTCCACGAGCAGTACTTC
>TRBJ1-3|14|TRBV7-9|TRBD1|few
CASSLADRDNTIYF
TGTGCCAGCAGCTTAGCGGACAGGGATAACACCATATATTTT
>TRBJ2-2|18|TRBV11-2|TRBD2|-
CASSLGTVRGALYGELFF
TGTGCCAGCAGCTTAGGCACGGTGCGGGGGGCACTTTACGGGGAGCTGTTTTTT
>TRBJ2-7|14|TRBV4-3|-|-
CASSPYGQGGEQYF
TGCGCCAGCAGCCCCTACGGGCAGGGAGGCGAGCAGTACTTC
>TRBJ1-2|15|TRBV4-1|-|few
CASSQDMAEGYGYTF
TGCGCCAGCAGCCAAGATATGGCAGAGGGCTATGGCTACACCTTC
>TRBJ2-7|14|TRBV7-6|TRBD1|-
CASSLTGLGYEQYF
TGTGCCAGCAGCCTGACAGGGTTAGGCTACGAGCAGTACTTC
>TRBJ2-1|16|TRBV7-9|TRBD1|-
CASSPPDRALTNEQFF
TGTGCCAGCAGCCCCCCCGACAGGGCGTTGACCAATGAGCAGTTCTTC
>TRBJ2-1|15|TRBV5-4|-|-
CASSPPGKGYNEQFF
TGTGCCAGCAGCCCACCCGGGAAAGGATACAATGAGCAGTTCTTC
>TRBJ2-5|13|TRBV12-3/TRBV12-4|-|-
CASSLKQQETQYF
TGTGCCAGCAGTTTAAAACAGCAAGAGACCCAGTACTTC
>TRBJ2-5|14|TRBV5-5|TRBD2|many
CASTSGGLWETQYF
TGTGCCAGCACTAGCGGGGGCCTCTGGGAGACCCAGTACTTC
>TRBJ1-5|16|TRBV19|TRBD1|few
CASRADRGLSNQPQHF
TGTGCCAGTAGAGCGGACAGGGGGTTGAGCAATCAGCCCCAGCATTTT
>TRBJ2-1|15|TRBV5-6|-|once
CASNLGQSSYNEQFF
TGTGCCAGCAACCTAGGACAATCCTCCTACAATGAGCAGTTCTTC
>TRBJ2-2|19|TRBV7-3|TRBD2|many
CASSLIPLAGGLVAGELFF
TGTGCCAGCAGCTTAATTCCGCTAGCGGGGGGCCTTGTCGCCGGGGAGCTGTTTTTT
>TRBJ1-1|15|TRBV4-1|-|-
CASSQAATENTEAFF
TGCGCCAGCAGCCAAGCGGCGACAGAGAACACTGAAGCTTTCTTT
>TRBJ2-2|17|TRBV4-2|TRBD1|few
CASSQQPPTGGSGELFF
TGTGCCAGCAGCCAACAGCCCCCCACAGGGGGTTCCGGGGAGCTGTTTTTT